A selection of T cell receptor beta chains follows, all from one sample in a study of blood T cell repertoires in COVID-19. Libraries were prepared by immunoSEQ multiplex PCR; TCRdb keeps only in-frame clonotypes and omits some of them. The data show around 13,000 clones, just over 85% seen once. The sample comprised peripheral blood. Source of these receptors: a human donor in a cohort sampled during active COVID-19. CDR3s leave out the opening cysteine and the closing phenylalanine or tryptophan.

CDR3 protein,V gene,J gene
AITGGTSGGASYNEQF,TRBV10-3,TRBJ2-1
ASSEGQGVHYGYT,TRBV18,TRBJ1-2
ASSVGTRTGELF,TRBV6-5,TRBJ2-2
ASSEFPRGSPLH,TRBV14,TRBJ1-6
ASSIEPSSGNTIY,TRBV19,TRBJ1-3
ASTPQGFGQPQH,TRBV4-1,TRBJ1-5
ASSQGDRGTHSPLH,TRBV4-1,TRBJ1-6
AWSTLGLAGNEQY,TRBV30,TRBJ2-7
ASSQQAGNSPLH,TRBV7-3,TRBJ1-6
ASSWGQVNYGYT,TRBV7-9,TRBJ1-2
ASSGTGGGSGETQY,TRBV2,TRBJ2-5
ASSVDPVRENYGYT,TRBV9,TRBJ1-2
ASSPGLAETYEQY,TRBV7-2,TRBJ2-7
ASSLGGTGSGYT,TRBV7-3,TRBJ1-2
ATSRDRVEYEQY,TRBV15,TRBJ2-7
ASSRGGGYEQY,TRBV11-3,TRBJ2-7
ASSSTNQAGELF,TRBV7-2,TRBJ2-2
ASRGTGGGSNQPQH,TRBV4-2,TRBJ1-5
ASSTGGARGSEKLF,TRBV7-9,TRBJ1-4
ASSLDGQPNTEAF,TRBV5-1,TRBJ1-1
ASTPRAGTEAF,TRBV2,TRBJ1-1
ASSFSPGAEAF,TRBV28,TRBJ1-1
ASSQDPTSGSLF,TRBV3-1/TRBV3-2,TRBJ2-2
SVVAGGTEKLF,TRBV29-1,TRBJ1-4
ASSSLWETQY,TRBV7-8,TRBJ2-5
ASSLGDSNEKLF,TRBV7-9,TRBJ1-4
ASSQGWSAEAF,TRBV12-3/TRBV12-4,TRBJ1-1
ASSEEGGGRANVLT,TRBV6-1,TRBJ2-6
ASSLTGEQY,TRBV12-3/TRBV12-4,TRBJ2-7
ASSTYRGPYTDTQY,TRBV7-3,TRBJ2-3
ASSLYADRGTMNTGELF,TRBV11-2,TRBJ2-2
ASSQTSGGPETQY,TRBV5-1,TRBJ2-5
ASSVGGVHTDTQY,TRBV9,TRBJ2-3
ASSQATWDREETQY,TRBV14,TRBJ2-5
ASSSLGQYTEAF,TRBV5-1,TRBJ1-1
ASSETSGATDTQY,TRBV9,TRBJ2-3
ASSQVAGGTGELF,TRBV4-3,TRBJ2-2
ASRFGGQGNTEAF,TRBV11-2,TRBJ1-1
ASRIQGGYT,TRBV2,TRBJ1-2
ASIPAHNQETQY,TRBV6-5,TRBJ2-5
ASSDDRTRDGGTDTQY,TRBV2,TRBJ2-3
ASRGRAGGPLYNEQF,TRBV19,TRBJ2-1
ASSQGLVAGELF,TRBV13,TRBJ2-2
ASSPEFRGTQY,TRBV3-1/TRBV3-2,TRBJ2-5
ASSLLASSETQY,TRBV7-9,TRBJ2-5
ASSYLEAF,TRBV6-2/TRBV6-3,TRBJ1-1